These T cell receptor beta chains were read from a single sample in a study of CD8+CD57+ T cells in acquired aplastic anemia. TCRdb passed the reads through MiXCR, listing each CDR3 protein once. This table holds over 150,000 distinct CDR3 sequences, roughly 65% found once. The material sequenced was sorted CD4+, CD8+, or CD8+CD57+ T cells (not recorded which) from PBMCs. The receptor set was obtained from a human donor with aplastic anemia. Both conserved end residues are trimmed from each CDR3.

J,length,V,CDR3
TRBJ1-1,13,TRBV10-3,AISYAGTSNTEAF
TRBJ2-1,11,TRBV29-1,SVGEPNLNEQF
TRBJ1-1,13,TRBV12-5,ASGLPRHENTEAF
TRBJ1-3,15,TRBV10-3,AILTRDLQESGNTIY
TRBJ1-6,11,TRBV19,ASGTDYNSLLH
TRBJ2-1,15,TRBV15,ATSRPDRGISYNEQF
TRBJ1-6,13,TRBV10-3,AISESDGTRSPLH
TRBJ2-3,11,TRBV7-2,ANGGTGTDTQY
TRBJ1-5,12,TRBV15,ATSKGRDRQPQH
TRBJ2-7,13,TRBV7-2,ASSQGTGEAYEQY
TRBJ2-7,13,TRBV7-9,ASSPRQGPTYEQY
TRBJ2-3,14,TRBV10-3,AIRKGVAGGADTQY
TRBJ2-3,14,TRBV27,ASGPQVPSSTDTQY
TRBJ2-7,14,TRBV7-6,ASSPGTVPGTYEQY
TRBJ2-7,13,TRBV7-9,ASSPGRGAAHEQY